The 19 T cell receptor beta chains reported below all come from one sample, sequenced in a study of OX40 agonist ivuxolimab in advanced cancers. TCRdb keeps only in-frame clones here, not all; method: immunoSEQ multiplex PCR. The sample lists approximately 11,000 clones; over 60% were seen once. The sample consisted of CD4+ or CD8+ T cells sorted from blood, taken in a trial of the OX40 agonist ivuxolimab. The receptors originated from an adult with an advanced solid tumor such as melanoma, head and neck, liver or kidney cancer.

CDR3 coding DNA: TGTGCCAGCAGTTTCACAGGGGGCTATTCGGATGAGCAGTTCTTC. This sequence encodes CASSFTGGYSDEQFF. This chain joins TRBV27 and TRBJ2-1; 9 nucleotides align to TRBD1. In germline, CDR1 is MNHEY, CDR2 SMNVEV (reference sequence). V was clipped by 3 bases and J by 8 bases; unmatched bases: 8. This CDR3 contains 15 residues.

The chain combines TRBV19 with TRBJ2-3; the match to TRBD2 covers 8 bases. In germline, CDR1 is LNHDA, CDR2 SQIVND (reference sequence). This CDR3 region has 16 residues. V gave up 10 bases and J gave up 2 bases; unmatched junction bases: 14. The CDR3 spells CATTRWASGLTDTQYF. Written as DNA, the CDR3 is TGTGCCACCACCAGATGGGCTAGCGGGCTCACAGATACGCAGTATTTT.

This clone was seen only once. This rearrangement joins TRBV5-4 to TRBJ1-1, with 7 positions matching TRBD1. The germline CDR1 and CDR2 sequences are SGHNT and YYREEE (reference sequence). V lost 4 bases and J lost 11; bases outside the gene matches: 11. This CDR3 comprises 13 residues. CDR3 nucleotide sequence: TGTGCCAGCAGCGTTTGGGACAGTACCTGGGCTTTCTTT. It is translated as CASSVWDSTWAFF.

The chain employs TRBV27 and TRBJ2-1, with 11 bases fitting TRBD2. Trimming took 1 base from V and 0 from J; bases not matched to a gene: 8. The CDR3 length is 19 residues. Germline loops: CDR1 MNHEY, CDR2 SMNVEV (reference sequence). CDR3 bases: TGTGCCAGCAGTTTATTCCTAGCGGGAGGTCCAAGCTCCTACAATGAGCAGTTCTTC. Translated: CASSLFLAGGPSSYNEQFF.

The rearrangement uses TRBV2 and TRBJ1-5; D ambiguous. Germline assignment: CDR1 SNHLY and CDR2 FYNNEI. The CDR3 covers 14 residues. V was trimmed by 4 bases and J by 0 bases, leaving 7 bases between them. As DNA, the CDR3 is TGTGCCAGCAGTGTGGGGTATAGCAATCAGCCCCAGCATTTT. Translating gives CASSVGYSNQPQHF.

The chain joins TRBV7-9 to TRBJ2-1; D gene uncertain. CDR3 length equals 12 residues. Germline CDR1 reads SEHNR; CDR2 reads FQNEAQ (reference sequence). Trimming removed 2 bases at V and 6 bases at J, with 5 bases between. In nucleotides, the CDR3 is TGTGCCAGCAGCTTAATAGTCAATGAGCAGTTCTTC. Protein sequence: CASSLIVNEQFF.

This clone appeared once. The gene calls are TRBV7-9 and TRBJ2-7; a possible D gene is TRBD1 (6 bases). V gave up 5 bases and J gave up 5 bases, with 22 bases separating them. This CDR3 comprises 16 residues. Germline CDR1 SEHNR, CDR2 FQNEAQ (reference sequence). Here the CDR3 DNA reads TGTGCCAGCAGCCCCCGTTCGAGGGGGAGTCTCAACGAGCAGTACTTC. It encodes CASSPRSRGSLNEQYF.

The chain recombines TRBV27 with TRBJ2-7; D is perhaps TRBD1 or TRBD2 (6 bases each). Germline assignment: CDR1 MNHEY and CDR2 SMNVEV (reference sequence). The V end was cut by 4 bases, the J end by 7 bases, with 17 bases between. This CDR3 is built from 14 residues. CDR3: CASSWTGALGEQYF. CDR3 in DNA: TGTGCCAGCAGTTGGACGGGGGCCCTAGGGGAGCAGTACTTC.

This rearrangement joins TRBV28 to TRBJ2-2; weak D call: TRBD2 (7 bases). The CDR3 has 17 amino acids. V was cut by 5 bases and J by 1 base, with 17 bases left in between. The V gene's germline CDR1 is MDHEN and CDR2 SYDVKM. The CDR3 loop reads CASSPLRGAENTGELFF. The CDR3 DNA sequence: TGTGCCAGCAGTCCCCTCCGGGGGGCGGAGAACACCGGGGAGCTGTTTTTT.

This chain joins TRBV4-3 and TRBJ2-1; D unresolved. The CDR3 totals 15 residues. The germline CDR1 and CDR2 sequences are LGHNA and YSLEER. With 0 bases removed from V and 0 bases from J, the gap between germline ends came to 6 bases. The CDR3 protein is CASSQDLTSYNEQFF. The CDR3 DNA reads TGCGCCAGCAGCCAAGATTTGACCTCCTACAATGAGCAGTTCTTC.

The V call is TRBV7-6, the J call TRBJ2-5, with unresolved D. V was pared by 1 base and J by 4 bases, with 7 bases between. The CDR3 extends over 13 amino acids. Germline V gene lookup returns CDR1 SGHVS and CDR2 FNYEAQ. The CDR3 sequence: CASSLGWAETQYF. The DNA for the CDR3 is TGTGCCAGCAGCTTAGGATGGGCAGAGACCCAGTACTTC. Full variable domain (missing parts from reference TRBV7-6 and TRBJ2-5): GAGVSQSPRYKVTKRGQDVALRCDPISGHVSLYWYRQALGQGPEFLTYFNYEAQQDKSGLPNDRFSAERPEGSISTLTIQRTEQRDSAMYRCASSLGWAETQYFGPGTRLLVL.

The chain uses TRBV27 and TRBJ1-1; D remains unclear. Deletions cut 5 bases from V and 0 bases from J, with 10 bases between. This CDR3 spans 14 amino acids. The germline CDR1 and CDR2 sequences are MNHEY and SMNVEV (reference sequence). This CDR3 is CASSIGIMNTEAFF. The CDR3, as DNA: TGTGCCAGCAGTATCGGGATCATGAACACTGAAGCTTTCTTT.

In nucleotides, the CDR3 is TGTGCCAGCAGCTTATGGTCAAATAAGGTCCAGGAGACCCAGTACTTC. It is translated as CASSLWSNKVQETQYF. The rearrangement uses TRBV7-9 and TRBJ2-5; D gene ambiguous. Deletions cut 2 bases from V and 5 bases from J, with 18 bases between. CDR3 length equals 16 residues. CDR1 is SEHNR, CDR2 FQNEAQ, per germline (reference sequence).

The chain uses TRBV28 and TRBJ2-7, with 8 bases matching TRBD2. The V segment lost 7 bases and the J segment 6 bases; nucleotides outside the gene matches: 14. The CDR3 length is 15 residues. Germline V lookup: CDR1 MDHEN, CDR2 SYDVKM. CDR3 residues: CASNKPGLDGREQYF. The CDR3 DNA follows: TGTGCCAGCAATAAACCGGGACTAGACGGCCGCGAGCAGTACTTC.

V is TRBV7-9 and J is TRBJ2-7; D may be TRBD1 (5 bases). Germline-derived CDR1 and CDR2 are SEHNR and FQNEAQ (reference sequence). V was cut by 7 bases and J by 3 bases, with 16 bases left in between. This CDR3 is built from 14 residues. The CDR3 protein is CASKDTTSNYEQYF. DNA of the CDR3: TGTGCCAGCAAGGACACCACTTCTAACTACGAGCAGTACTTC.

The gene calls are TRBV9 and TRBJ2-5; D is tentatively TRBD1 or TRBD2 (5 bases each). The CDR3 is made up of 14 amino acids. Germline values: CDR1 SGDLS, CDR2 YYNGEE. V was pared by 4 bases and J by 0 bases, with 10 bases between. CDR3 region: CASSPGANQETQYF. CDR3 in DNA: TGTGCCAGCAGCCCCGGGGCCAACCAAGAGACCCAGTACTTC.

The chain links TRBV25-1 to TRBJ2-1; no reliable D call. This CDR3 contains 11 residues. Germline V gene sequence: CDR1 MGHDK, CDR2 SYGVNS. Trimming took off 2 bases at V and 8 bases at J, with 4 bases between the two ends. The CDR3 sequence is CASSEGYEQFF. In nucleotides, the CDR3 is TGTGCCAGCAGTGAAGGGTATGAGCAGTTCTTC.

In nucleotides, the CDR3 is TGTGCCAGCAGTTTTGTGTCGGTCCTACTCACCGGGGAGCTGTTTTTT. As protein: CASSFVSVLLTGELFF. The chain recombines TRBV28 with TRBJ2-2, with D uncertain. Germline V gene data show CDR1 as MDHEN and CDR2 as SYDVKM. V was pared by 3 bases and J by 4 bases, with 15 bases between. CDR3 length: 16 amino acids.

This CDR3 is CATSFGQGREAFF. The CDR3 nucleotides read TGTGCCACCTCTTTTGGACAGGGTAGGGAAGCTTTCTTT. The V call is TRBV7-9, the J call TRBJ1-1, with 8 bases that match TRBD1. Per germline, CDR1 SEHNR and CDR2 FQNEAQ (reference sequence). After removal of 10 bases from V and 8 bases from J, the junction contained 12 bases not matched to a gene. The CDR3 covers 13 residues.